These 10 T cell receptor beta chains share one sample of origin, sequenced in a study of CD8 T cells in Susac syndrome. When the RNA was reverse transcribed, random hexamers were used with an input of about 0.5 to 1 ug. TCRdb used MiXCR to reprocess the immunoSEQ multiplex PCR reads, holding one entry per CDR3 protein. The sample lists some 96,000 distinct CDR3 sequences; 85% to 95% were seen once. Sequencing was carried out using CD4+ T cells from PBMCs. All receptors come from a human donor with Susac syndrome.

Note on this clonotype: One end of the junction does not line up with germline, which may come from a read error. V usage is TRBV12-3 or TRBV12-4 and J usage is TRBJ1-2; D remains unclear. The CDR3 is 11 amino acids. For the CDR3, the DNA is TGTGCCAGCAGTTCTAGGGCCATTAATCATTTC. Translating it yields CASSSRAINHF.

This rearrangement joins TRBV20-1 to TRBJ2-3, with 8 positions matching TRBD2. Trimming took 3 bases from V and 5 from J; bases not matched to a gene: 10. The CDR3 loop spans 15 amino acids. The germline gives CDR1 DFQATT, CDR2 SNEGSKA (reference sequence). The CDR3 region has the DNA TGCAGTGCTAGGCGTGAGGCGGGGGGCCTAGATACGCAGTATTTT. Amino acids: CSARREAGGLDTQYF.

The chain carries TRBV4-1 and TRBJ2-5, with TRBD1 identical over 9 bases. V dropped 5 bases and J dropped 3; count of bases not matched to a gene: 4. CDR1 and CDR2 from the germline V gene are MGHRA and YSYEKL. There are 14 residues in the CDR3. The CDR3 sequence is CASSTRTGEETQYF. The CDR3 region has the DNA TGCGCCAGCAGCACGAGGACAGGGGAAGAGACCCAGTACTTC.

This clonotype has more than one count but fewer than ten. Germline is not matched at one junction end, which may reflect a read error. This rearrangement joins TRBV7-7 to TRBJ2-5, with unresolved D. The CDR3 contains 13 residues. Germline CDR1 and CDR2: SSHAT and FNYEAQ (reference sequence). CDR3 protein: CASSLAQKETQYF. The CDR3 DNA is TGTGCTAGCAGCTTAGCCCAGAAAGAGACCCAGTACTTC.

The chain uses TRBV7-9 and TRBJ1-2; D is ambiguous. Germline assignment: CDR1 SEHNR and CDR2 FQNEAQ (reference sequence). Trimming removed 0 bases at V and 8 bases at J, with 7 bases between. The CDR3 contains 12 residues. The CDR3 DNA reads TGTGCCAGCAGCTTAGCCCGCCCCGGCTACACCTTC. It codes for CASSLARPGYTF. Supplemented by reference TRBV7-9 and TRBJ1-2, the full variable domain reads DTGVSQNPRHKITKRGQNVTFRCDPISEHNRLYWYRQTLGQGPEFLTYFQNEAQLEKSRLLSDRFSAERPKGSFSTLEIQRTEQGDSAMYLCASSLARPGYTFGSGTRLTVV.

This chain joins TRBV29-1 and TRBJ1-2, with TRBD1 identical over 8 bases. Germline-derived CDR1 and CDR2 are SQVTM and ANQGSEA. The ends lost 7 bases at V and 3 bases at J; junction bases unmatched: 4. The CDR3 has 12 residues. This CDR3 is CSADRADYGYTF. DNA for the CDR3: TGCAGCGCGGACAGGGCGGACTATGGCTACACCTTC.

V gene TRBV18 combines with J gene TRBJ2-7; TRBD1 agrees at 11 bases. CDR1 KGHSH and CDR2 LQKENI come from the germline V gene. Trimming took 3 bases from V and 5 from J; bases not matched to a gene: 0. This CDR3 region has 13 residues. In DNA form, the CDR3 reads TGTGCCAGCTCACCGGGACAGGGGGACGAGCAGTACTTC. Encoded protein: CASSPGQGDEQYF.

The CDR3 spells CSVGGSGGFVDEQYF. The DNA of the CDR3 is TGCAGCGTTGGGGGGTCGGGGGGCTTTGTGGACGAGCAGTACTTC. The chain couples TRBV29-1 to TRBJ2-7, with a tentative D call TRBD2 (7 bases). Germline CDR1 and CDR2: SQVTM and ANQGSEA. This CDR3 has 15 amino acids. V gave up 4 bases and J gave up 5 bases, with 21 bases separating them.

This chain uses TRBV5-4 with TRBJ2-3, with 10 bases fitting TRBD1. V lost 4 bases, J lost 5 bases, and 4 bases stayed unmatched. This CDR3 contains 14 residues. CDR1 is SGHNT, CDR2 YYREEE, per germline (reference sequence). CDR3 amino acids: CASSARTGGDTQYF. The CDR3 DNA reads as TGTGCCAGCAGCGCTCGGACAGGGGGAGATACGCAGTATTTT.

The chain employs TRBV9 and TRBJ1-1, with 9 bases lining up with TRBD1. Germline loops: CDR1 SGDLS, CDR2 YYNGEE. This CDR3 is built from 14 residues. After removal of 3 bases from V and 4 bases from J, the junction contained 4 bases not matched to a gene. In DNA, the CDR3 is TGTGCCAGCAGCGGGACAGGGGCGAGCACTGAAGCTTTCTTT. Protein product: CASSGTGASTEAFF.